Sequencing of this T cell receptor (beta chain) was carried out in a study of breast tumors, draining lymph nodes, adjacent tissues. There are many counts of this clonotype. Samples came from axillary lymph nodes draining the breast cancer. V shed 11 bases and J shed 2 bases, with 7 bases lying between them. This CDR3 comprises 10 residues. The germline CDR1 and CDR2 sequences are MNHEY and SVGAGI. Each CDR3 protein gets one entry after TCRdb re-called the multiplex PCR reads with MiXCR. The sample lists under 250,000 distinct CDR3 sequences, around 32% occurring once. Sequencing used axillary lymph node tissue. This chain connects TRBV6-5 to TRBJ2-7; a possible D gene is TRBD2 (5 bases). This TCR was recovered from a female donor with breast cancer. Some clones in this sample may be carry-over from other donors' samples. CDR3 DNA sequence: TGTGCCGCCGGGGCCTACGAGCAGTACTTC. It yields the protein CAAGAYEQYF.